This record covers a single T cell receptor (beta chain). Measured with immunoSEQ multiplex PCR; TCRdb has only the in-frame clones, and not every one. Of roughly 200,000 clones listed, 60% to 85% were seen once; the top ten hold roughly 9.4%. This sample was taken from a study of blood T cell repertoires in COVID-19. The wider study: There were acute and convalescent COVID-19 samples, and they came from the United States, Italy and Spain.

This CDR3 has 12 residues. CDR1 LNHDA and CDR2 SQIVND come from the germline V gene (reference sequence). The ends were cut back, 7 bases at V and 2 bases at J, with 8 bases in the middle. Sequenced input: peripheral blood. The chain combines TRBV19 with TRBJ1-2; maybe TRBD1 (6 bases). The origin of this receptor is a woman aged 50 to 60 with active or convalescent COVID-19. This chain's CDR3 is CASTQGNYGYTF. The DNA for the CDR3 is TGTGCCAGTACACAGGGCAACTATGGCTACACCTTC.